A selection of T cell receptor beta chains follows, all from one sample in a study of cytomegalovirus exposure and HLA in healthy donors. The assay was immunoSEQ multiplex PCR, and TCRdb's table has in-frame clones only and misses some. The sample gives about 160,000 clones, roughly 82% of which show up once; 2.5% to 3% is in the top ten. The sequenced sample consisted of PBMCs. The receptors here all came from a woman aged 50 to 65 in good health and CMV-seropositive. The CDR3 runs from the conserved cysteine through the conserved F or W. A D gene is named only where the DNA matches it firmly. Clone size is given for some rows only: seen once, a few or many times, or a class if the clone is expanded.

j_gene | abundance | d_gene | v_gene | CDR3aa | CDR3nt
TRBJ1-2 | . | TRBD1 | TRBV28 | CASSSGQGPPFGYTF | TGTGCCAGCAGTTCGGGACAGGGGCCCCCATTTGGCTACACCTTC
TRBJ2-2 | . | TRBD1 | TRBV7-3 | CASSTQGHLVGELFF | TGTGCCAGCAGCACACAGGGGCACTTAGTCGGGGAGCTGTTTTTT
TRBJ1-4 | . | . | TRBV7-8 | CASSLTTGSPNEKLFF | TGTGCCAGCAGCTTAACTACAGGGAGTCCTAATGAAAAACTGTTTTTT
TRBJ1-6 | . | TRBD1 | TRBV27 | CASSLQRQGSSPLHF | TGTGCCAGCAGTTTACAGCGACAGGGTTCTTCACCCCTCCACTTT
TRBJ1-5 | . | . | TRBV6-1 | CASSEAGGRANQPQHF | TGTGCCAGCAGTGAAGCTGGGGGCAGAGCCAATCAGCCCCAGCATTTT
TRBJ2-7 | . | TRBD1 | TRBV5-4 | CASSLGAGQGYEQYF | TGTGCCAGCAGCTTGGGGGCGGGACAGGGTTACGAGCAGTACTTC
TRBJ1-1 | few | TRBD1 | TRBV29-1 | CSTWTGANTEAFF | TGCAGCACCTGGACAGGGGCGAACACTGAAGCTTTCTTT
TRBJ2-7 | few | TRBD2 | TRBV5-4 | CASSPGTSGGLYEQYF | TGTGCCAGCAGCCCAGGGACTAGCGGGGGTCTCTACGAGCAGTACTTC
TRBJ2-7 | . | TRBD1 | TRBV7-6 | CASSLLADRGPYEQYF | TGTGCCAGCAGCTTATTGGCGGACAGGGGGCCGTACGAGCAGTACTTC
TRBJ2-7 | . | . | TRBV7-9 | CASSPAVGLSYEQYF | TGTGCCAGCAGCCCCGCTGTTGGGCTCTCCTACGAGCAGTACTTC
TRBJ2-3 | . | . | TRBV9 | CASSVDFGGRGDTQYF | TGTGCCAGCAGCGTAGACTTCGGGGGGCGGGGAGATACGCAGTATTTT
TRBJ1-4 | . | TRBD1 | TRBV6-1 | CASRDRGRNEKLFF | TGTGCCAGCAGGGACAGGGGCCGTAATGAAAAACTGTTTTTT
TRBJ2-7 | . | TRBD1 | TRBV2 | CANTDRAYEQYF | TGTGCCAACACAGACAGGGCCTACGAGCAGTACTTC
TRBJ2-1 | . | TRBD2 | TRBV29-1 | CSVESGGYNEQFF | TGCAGCGTTGAATCGGGGGGCTACAATGAGCAGTTCTTC